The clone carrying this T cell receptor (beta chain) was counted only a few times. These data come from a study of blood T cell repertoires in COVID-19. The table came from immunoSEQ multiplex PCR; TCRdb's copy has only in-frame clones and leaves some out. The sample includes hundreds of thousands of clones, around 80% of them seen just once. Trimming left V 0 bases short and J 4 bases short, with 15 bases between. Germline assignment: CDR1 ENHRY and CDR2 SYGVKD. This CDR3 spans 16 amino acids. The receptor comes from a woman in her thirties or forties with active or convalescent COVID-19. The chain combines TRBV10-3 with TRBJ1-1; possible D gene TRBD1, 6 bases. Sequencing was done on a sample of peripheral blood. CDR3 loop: CAISESRTAQGTEAFF. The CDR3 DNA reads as TGTGCCATCAGTGAGTCGAGGACAGCCCAGGGCACTGAAGCTTTCTTT.